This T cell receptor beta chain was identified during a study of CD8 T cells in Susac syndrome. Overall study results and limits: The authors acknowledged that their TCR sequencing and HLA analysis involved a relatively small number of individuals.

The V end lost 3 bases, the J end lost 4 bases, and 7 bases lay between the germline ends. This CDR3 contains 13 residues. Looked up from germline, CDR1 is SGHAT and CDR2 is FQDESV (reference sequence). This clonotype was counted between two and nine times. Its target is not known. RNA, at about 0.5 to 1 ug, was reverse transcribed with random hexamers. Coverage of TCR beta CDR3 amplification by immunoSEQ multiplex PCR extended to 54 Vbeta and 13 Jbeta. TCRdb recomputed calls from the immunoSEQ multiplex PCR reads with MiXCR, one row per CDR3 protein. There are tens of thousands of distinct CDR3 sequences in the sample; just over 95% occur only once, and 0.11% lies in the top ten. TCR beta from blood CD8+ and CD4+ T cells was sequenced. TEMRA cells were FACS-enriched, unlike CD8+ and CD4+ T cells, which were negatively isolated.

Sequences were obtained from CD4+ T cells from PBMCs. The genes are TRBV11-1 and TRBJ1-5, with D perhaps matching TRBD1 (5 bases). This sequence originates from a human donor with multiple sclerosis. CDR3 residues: CASSLGLNQPQHF. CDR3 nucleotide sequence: TGTGCCAGCAGCTTGGGGCTTAATCAGCCCCAGCATTTT.